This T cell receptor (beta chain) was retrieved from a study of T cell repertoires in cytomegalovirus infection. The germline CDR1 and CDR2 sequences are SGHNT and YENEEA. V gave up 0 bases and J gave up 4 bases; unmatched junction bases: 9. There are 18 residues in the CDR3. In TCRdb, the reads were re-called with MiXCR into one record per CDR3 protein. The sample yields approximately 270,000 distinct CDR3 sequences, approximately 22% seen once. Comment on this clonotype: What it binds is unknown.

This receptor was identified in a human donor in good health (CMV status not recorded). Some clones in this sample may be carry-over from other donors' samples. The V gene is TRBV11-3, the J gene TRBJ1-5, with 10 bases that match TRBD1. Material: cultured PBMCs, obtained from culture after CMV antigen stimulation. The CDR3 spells CASSLDTMGTGANQPQHF. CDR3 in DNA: TGTGCCAGCAGCTTAGATACAATGGGGACAGGGGCAAATCAGCCCCAGCATTTT.